This TCR beta chain was documented in a study of blood T cell repertoires in COVID-19. At the level of the study: The analysed material was cDNA or gDNA that came from T cells, B-cell-depleted T cells, or PBMCs.

Only in-frame clones appear in the TCRdb table, and some are missing; sequencing was by immunoSEQ multiplex PCR. The sample consists of more than 300,000 clones, around 90% of them appearing once. CDR1 and CDR2 (germline): MNHEY, SVGAGI. The CDR3 has 13 residues. V lost 2 bases to trimming and J lost 7 bases, with 8 bases between them. Sequenced input: PBMCs or T cells enriched from blood (not recorded which). The J gene is TRBJ2-2, the V gene TRBV6-5; D call uncertain. This sequence was found in a woman in her late teens or twenties who had recovered from COVID-19. The CDR3 DNA reads as TGTGCCAGCAGTTACGGTTCGGGCGGGGAGCTGTTTTTT. It yields the protein CASSYGSGGELFF.